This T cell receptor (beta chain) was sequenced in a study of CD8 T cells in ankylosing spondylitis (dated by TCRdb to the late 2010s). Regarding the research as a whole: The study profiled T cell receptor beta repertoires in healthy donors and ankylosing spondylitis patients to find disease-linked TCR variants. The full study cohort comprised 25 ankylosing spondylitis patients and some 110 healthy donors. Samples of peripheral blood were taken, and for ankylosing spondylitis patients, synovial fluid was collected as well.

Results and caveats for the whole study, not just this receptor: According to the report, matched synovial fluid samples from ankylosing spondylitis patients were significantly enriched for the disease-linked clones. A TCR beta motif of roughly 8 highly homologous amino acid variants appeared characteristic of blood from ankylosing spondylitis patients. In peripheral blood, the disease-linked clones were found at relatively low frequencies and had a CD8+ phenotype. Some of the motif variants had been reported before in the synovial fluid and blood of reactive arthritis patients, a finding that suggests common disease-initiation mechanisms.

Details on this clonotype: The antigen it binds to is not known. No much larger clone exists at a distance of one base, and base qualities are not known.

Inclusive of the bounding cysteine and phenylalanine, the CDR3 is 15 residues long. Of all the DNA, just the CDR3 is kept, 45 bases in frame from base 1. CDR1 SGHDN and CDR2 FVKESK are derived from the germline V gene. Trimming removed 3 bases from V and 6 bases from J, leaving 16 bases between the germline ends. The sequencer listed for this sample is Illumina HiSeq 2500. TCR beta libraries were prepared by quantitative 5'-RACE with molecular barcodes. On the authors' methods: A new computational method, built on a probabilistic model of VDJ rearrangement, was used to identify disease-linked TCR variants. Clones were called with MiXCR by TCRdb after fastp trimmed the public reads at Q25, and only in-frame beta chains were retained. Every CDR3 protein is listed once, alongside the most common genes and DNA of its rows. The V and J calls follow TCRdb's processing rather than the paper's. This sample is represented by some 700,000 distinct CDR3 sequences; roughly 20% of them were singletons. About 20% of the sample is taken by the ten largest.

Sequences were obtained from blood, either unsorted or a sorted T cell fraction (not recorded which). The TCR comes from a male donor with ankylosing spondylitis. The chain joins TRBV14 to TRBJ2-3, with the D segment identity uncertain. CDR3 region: CASSQAVTRPDTQYF. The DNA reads TGTGCCAGCAGCCAGGCGGTCACCCGTCCCGATACGCAGTATTTT.